A single sample gave rise to the 15 T cell receptor beta chains below, sequenced in a study of T cell repertoires in cytomegalovirus infection (dated by TCRdb to between 2019 and 2020). The data were produced on an Illumina HiSeq 1500. TCRdb reworked the public reads: Q25 trimming with fastp, MiXCR clone assembly, productive beta chains retained. CDR3 protein duplicates are merged, each entry listing the most common genes and DNA. A total of 200,000 to 300,000 distinct CDR3 sequences appear in this sample, about 5.9% of them only once. Jointly, the top ten make up less than 7.5% of the sample. The sequenced sample was PBMCs. These receptors were collected from a human donor in good health (CMV status not recorded). Some clones in this sample may be carry-over from other donors' samples.

This clonotype has more than one count but fewer than ten. The rearrangement joins TRBV2 to TRBJ1-1; 10 bases match TRBD1. The V gene's germline CDR1 is SNHLY and CDR2 FYNNEI. The CDR3 has 18 amino acids. The V segment lost 6 bases and the J segment 1 base; nucleotides outside the gene matches: 14. The CDR3 bases are TGTGCCAGCAGGAAGGAGGACAGGGGGAGGACCCAGAACACTGAAGCTTTCTTT. Translated: CASRKEDRGRTQNTEAFF.

There are many counts of this clonotype. The chain couples TRBV27 to TRBJ2-5; either TRBD1 or TRBD2 may fit D (5 bases each). This CDR3 is 15 amino acids long. Per the germline V gene, CDR1 is MNHEY and CDR2 is SMNVEV (reference sequence). With 5 bases removed from V and 4 bases from J, the gap between germline ends came to 17 bases. For the CDR3, the DNA is TGTGCCAGCAGTGTAACCGGGACGATCGGAGAGACCCAGTACTTC. This translates into CASSVTGTIGETQYF.

This clonotype came up many times. The chain combines TRBV2 with TRBJ2-5, with a tentative D call TRBD2 (5 bases). CDR3 length equals 12 residues. Germline-derived CDR1 and CDR2 are SNHLY and FYNNEI. V lost 4 bases, J lost 7 bases, and 10 bases lay in between. Written as DNA, the CDR3 is TGTGCCAGCAGTGCGGGGTTCGTGACCCAGTACTTC. Protein product: CASSAGFVTQYF.

This clonotype was counted many times. The chain is built from TRBV2 and TRBJ2-3, with 10 bases identical to TRBD1. Germline trimming cut 1 base from V and 9 bases from J; bases unmatched to any gene: 7. The CDR3 has 15 amino acids. The germline V gene encodes CDR1 SNHLY and CDR2 FYNNEI. Here the CDR3 DNA reads TGTGCCAGCAGTGAAGGGGGACAGGGGCCCCAGACGCAGTATTTT. Protein product: CASSEGGQGPQTQYF. The entire variable domain, with the rest obtained from reference TRBV2 and TRBJ2-3, is as follows: EPEVTQTPSHQVTQMGQEVILRCVPISNHLYFYWYRQILGQKVEFLVSFYNNEISEKSEIFDDQFSVERPDGSNFTLKIRSTKLEDSAMYFCASSEGGQGPQTQYFGPGTRLTVL.

In this sample, this clonotype turned up many times. The rearrangement uses TRBV4-2 and TRBJ1-1; weak D call: TRBD1 (6 bases). CDR1 and CDR2 from the germline V gene are LGHNA and YNFKEQ. This CDR3 region has 17 residues. V gave up 1 base and J gave up 3 bases, with 18 bases separating them. As DNA, the CDR3 is TGTGCCAGCAGCCAAGTCCCTCAGGGGCTCCAATACACTGAAGCTTTCTTT. Protein product: CASSQVPQGLQYTEAFF.

This clonotype was detected many times. The chain joins TRBV6-2 or TRBV6-3 to TRBJ1-5; 8 nucleotides match TRBD1. V was clipped by 5 bases and J by 4 bases; unmatched bases: 4. This CDR3 region has 14 residues. The germline V gene encodes CDR1 MNHEY and CDR2 SVGEGT. The DNA of the CDR3 is TGTGCCAGCAGTACAGGGGGACGGAATCAGCCCCAGCATTTT. Translated, it gives CASSTGGRNQPQHF.

The table lists this clonotype with many counts. The rearrangement links TRBV10-3 to TRBJ2-7; no definite D call. V shed 1 base and J shed 5 bases, with 6 bases lying between them. The CDR3 is made up of 12 amino acids. Germline assignment: CDR1 ENHRY and CDR2 SYGVKD. CDR3 nucleotides: TGTGCCATCAGTGAGTTCGCGAACGAGCAGTACTTC. It encodes CAISEFANEQYF.

This clonotype appeared many times. The chain recombines TRBV12-3 or TRBV12-4 with TRBJ1-4, with a tentative D call TRBD1 (6 bases). The CDR3 sequence is 13 residues long. Trimming shortened V by 7 bases and J by 7 bases, and 13 bases separated the two germline ends. In DNA, the CDR3 is TGTGCCAGCAAACCAGGGGATAGTGAAAAACTGTTTTTT. This codes for CASKPGDSEKLFF.

The table lists this clonotype with many counts. V is TRBV6-2 or TRBV6-3 and J is TRBJ2-7; 9 bases match TRBD1. V was clipped by 4 bases and J by 5 bases; unmatched bases: 9. Germline-derived CDR1 and CDR2 are MNHEY and SVGEGT. CDR3 length equals 15 residues. DNA for the CDR3: TGTGCCAGCAGTTCCCCGGTAGGGACAGGGAACGAGCAGTACTTC. It is translated as CASSSPVGTGNEQYF.

Many counts were recorded for this clonotype. Here the CDR3 reads CASRPAGGRTGELFF. CDR3 sequence (DNA): TGCGCCAGCAGGCCAGCGGGGGGTCGGACCGGGGAGCTGTTTTTT. The chain combines TRBV10-2 with TRBJ2-2; 9 bases line up with TRBD2. V dropped 6 bases and J dropped 5; count of bases not matched to a gene: 7. This CDR3 has 15 residues. Germline V lookup: CDR1 WSHSY, CDR2 SAAADI.

This clonotype was detected many times. J is TRBJ1-3 and V is TRBV7-8; D is undetermined. Germline lookup yields CDR1 SGHVS and CDR2 FQNEAQ. V lost 5 bases to trimming and J lost 0 bases, with 5 bases between them. The CDR3 runs 13 residues. The CDR3 DNA reads TGTGCCAGCAGCCCCCACTCTGGAAACACCATATATTTT. It translates to CASSPHSGNTIYF.

This clonotype showed up many times. V and J are TRBV7-2 and TRBJ1-2, with D perhaps matching TRBD1 (6 bases). Germline V gene data show CDR1 as SGHTA and CDR2 as FQGNSA. This CDR3 spans 18 amino acids. The germline V and J ends were trimmed by 5 bases and 0 bases, with 22 bases remaining between them. The CDR3 here is CASSPRRRQGHPNYGYTF. CDR3 DNA: TGTGCCAGCAGCCCGCGGAGGCGGCAGGGGCACCCTAACTATGGCTACACCTTC.

This clonotype appeared many times. V gene TRBV7-2 combines with J gene TRBJ1-1; 7 bases map to TRBD1. The CDR3 covers 14 residues. Germline loops: CDR1 SGHTA, CDR2 FQGNSA. V lost 6 bases to trimming and J lost 5 bases; unmatched junction nucleotides: 9. The DNA for the CDR3 is TGTGCCAGCAGGGAAGCAGGGGGTTTGACTGAAGCTTTCTTT. This encodes CASREAGGLTEAFF. The full variable domain, its missing parts supplied by reference TRBV7-2 and TRBJ1-1, is GAGVSQSPSNKVTEKGKDVELRCDPISGHTALYWYRQSLGQGLEFLIYFQGNSAPDKSGLPSDRFSAERTGGSVSTLTIQRTQQEDSAVYLCASREAGGLTEAFFGQGTRLTVV.

This clonotype has ten or more counts. V gene TRBV7-2 combines with J gene TRBJ1-5; no clear D. V was trimmed by 2 bases and J by 0 bases, leaving 8 bases between them. The CDR3 extends over 15 amino acids. Germline CDR1 reads SGHTA; CDR2 reads FQGNSA. CDR3: CASSLSQLSNQPQHF. The CDR3 DNA reads as TGTGCCAGCAGCTTAAGTCAGCTTAGCAATCAGCCCCAGCATTTT.

This clonotype was picked up many times. The chain joins TRBV5-1 to TRBJ2-1, with TRBD2 identical over 9 bases. V lost 4 bases and J lost 2; bases outside the gene matches: 13. The CDR3 extends over 18 amino acids. Germline V CDR1 and CDR2: SGHRS, YFSETQ. DNA of the CDR3: TGCGCCAGCAGCGACGTCGGACTAGCGAAAGGAACCTACAATGAGCAGTTCTTC. Its protein is CASSDVGLAKGTYNEQFF.